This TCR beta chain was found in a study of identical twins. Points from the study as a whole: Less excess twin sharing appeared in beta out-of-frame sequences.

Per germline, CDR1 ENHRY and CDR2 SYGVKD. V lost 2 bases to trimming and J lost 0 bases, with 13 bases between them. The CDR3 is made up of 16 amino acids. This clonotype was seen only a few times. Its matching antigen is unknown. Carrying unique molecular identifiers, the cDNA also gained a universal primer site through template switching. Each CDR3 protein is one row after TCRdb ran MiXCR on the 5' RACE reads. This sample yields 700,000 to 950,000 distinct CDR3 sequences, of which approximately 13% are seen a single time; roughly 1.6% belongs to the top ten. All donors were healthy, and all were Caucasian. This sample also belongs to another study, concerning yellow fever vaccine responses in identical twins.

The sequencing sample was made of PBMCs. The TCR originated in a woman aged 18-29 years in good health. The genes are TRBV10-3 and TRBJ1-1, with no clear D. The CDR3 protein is CAISEERRPMNTEAFF. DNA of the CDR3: TGTGCCATCAGTGAGGAAAGGAGACCTATGAACACTGAAGCTTTCTTT.